A few counts support the clone carrying this TCR beta chain. Its matching antigen is unknown. Germline V gives CDR1 SGHRS, CDR2 YFSETQ. This CDR3 comprises 14 residues. V was trimmed by 1 base and J by 4 bases, leaving 8 bases between them. Constant-region reverse primers amplified full-length variable regions, followed by semi-nested Nested Universal Primer A PCR. MiXCR, applied by TCRdb to the 5' RACE reads, yields one record per CDR3 protein. The sample records tens of thousands of distinct CDR3 sequences, around 24% being singletons. Findings and limits, study-wide: Greatest tumor Treg TCR overlap was with tumor naive CD4+ cells. The larger cohort examined one V-J beta rearrangement, not whole repertoires. Tumor memory CD4+ T cell TCR gene usage was found to cluster with blood and lymph node memory CD4+ cells and with lymph node naive CD4+ cells.

Cells sorted as Tregs were CD4+, CD25+ and CD127-/low. The sample comprised tumor-infiltrating Tregs sorted from the breast tumor. The V and J genes are TRBV5-1 and TRBJ2-2; D possibly corresponds to TRBD2 (5 bases). The TCR sequence derives from a female donor with breast cancer. In DNA form, the CDR3 reads TGCGCCAGCAGCTTGCGGGGTGCCACCGGGGAGCTGTTTTTT. Residues: CASSLRGATGELFF.